This T cell receptor (beta chain) was identified in a study of shared clonotypes between healthy human individuals. Germline lookup yields CDR1 SGHNT and CDR2 YYREEE (reference sequence). The CDR3 extends over 17 amino acids. With 4 bases removed from V and 0 bases from J, the gap between germline ends came to 19 bases. Data came from immunoSEQ multiplex PCR; TCRdb stores just in-frame clones and leaves some out. The sample has about 490,000 clones, 79% seen once; the top ten hold approximately 12%. The J gene is TRBJ1-1, the V gene TRBV5-4; TRBD1 might be the D (6 bases). This receptor was taken from a woman aged 40 to 55 in good health. Some clones in this sample may be carry-over from other donors' samples. The sequenced sample was PBMCs. Written as DNA, the CDR3 is TGTGCCAGCAGCCCCGGAAGCAGCGGGGGCATGAACACTGAAGCTTTCTTT. It codes for CASSPGSSGGMNTEAFF.